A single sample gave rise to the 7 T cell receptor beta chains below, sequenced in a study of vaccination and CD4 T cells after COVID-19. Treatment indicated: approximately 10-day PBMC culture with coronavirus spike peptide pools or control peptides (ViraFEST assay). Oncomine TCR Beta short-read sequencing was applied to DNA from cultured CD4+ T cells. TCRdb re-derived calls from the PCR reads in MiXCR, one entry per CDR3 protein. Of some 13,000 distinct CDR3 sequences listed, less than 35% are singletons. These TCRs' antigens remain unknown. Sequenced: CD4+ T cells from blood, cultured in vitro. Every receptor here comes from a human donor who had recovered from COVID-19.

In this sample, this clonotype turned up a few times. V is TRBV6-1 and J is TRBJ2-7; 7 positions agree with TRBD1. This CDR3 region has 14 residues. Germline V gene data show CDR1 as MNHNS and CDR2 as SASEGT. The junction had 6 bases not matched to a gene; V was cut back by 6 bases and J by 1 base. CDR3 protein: CASRAWDSSYEQYF. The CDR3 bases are TGTGCCAGCAGGGCCTGGGACAGTTCCTACGAGCAGTACTTC.

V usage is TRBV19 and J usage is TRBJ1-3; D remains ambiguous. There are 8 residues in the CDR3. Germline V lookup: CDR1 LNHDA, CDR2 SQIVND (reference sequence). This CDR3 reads CSPDTIYF. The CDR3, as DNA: TGTTCCCCAGACACCATATATTTT.

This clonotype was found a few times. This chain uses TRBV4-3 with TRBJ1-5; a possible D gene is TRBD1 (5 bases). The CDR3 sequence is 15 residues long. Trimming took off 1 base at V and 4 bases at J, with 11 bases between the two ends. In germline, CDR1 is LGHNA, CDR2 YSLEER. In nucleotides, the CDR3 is TGCGCCAGCAGCCAAGCCAGGGCAAGGAATCAGCCCCAGCATTTT. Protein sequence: CASSQARARNQPQHF.

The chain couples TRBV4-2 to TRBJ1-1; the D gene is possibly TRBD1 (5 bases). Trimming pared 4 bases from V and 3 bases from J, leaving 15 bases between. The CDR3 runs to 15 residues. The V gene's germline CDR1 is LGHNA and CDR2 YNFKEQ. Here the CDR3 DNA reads TGTGCCAGCAGCCGCGGACAAATAGGGGACACTGAAGCTTTCTTT. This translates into CASSRGQIGDTEAFF.

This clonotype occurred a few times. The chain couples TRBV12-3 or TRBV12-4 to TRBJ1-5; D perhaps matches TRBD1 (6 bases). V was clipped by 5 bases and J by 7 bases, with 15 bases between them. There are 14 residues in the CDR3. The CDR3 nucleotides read TGTGCCAGCAGTATCTCACAGGGTCCCCAGCCCCAGCATTTT. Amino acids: CASSISQGPQPQHF.

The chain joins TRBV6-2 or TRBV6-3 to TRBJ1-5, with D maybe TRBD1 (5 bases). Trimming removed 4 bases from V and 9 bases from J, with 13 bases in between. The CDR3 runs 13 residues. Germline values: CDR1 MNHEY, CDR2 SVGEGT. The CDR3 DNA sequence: TGTGCCAGCAGTTCAGGGTATGGCCGGCCCCAGCATTTT. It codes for CASSSGYGRPQHF.

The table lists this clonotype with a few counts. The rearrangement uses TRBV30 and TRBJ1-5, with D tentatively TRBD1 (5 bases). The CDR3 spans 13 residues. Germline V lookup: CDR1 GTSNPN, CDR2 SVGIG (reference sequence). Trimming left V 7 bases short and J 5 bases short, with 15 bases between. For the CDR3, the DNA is TGTGCCTCCCAGGGAAATGGGGATCAGCCCCAGCATTTT. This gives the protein CASQGNGDQPQHF.